The 25 T cell receptor beta chains below all came from one sample that was sequenced in a study of OX40 agonist ivuxolimab in advanced cancers. Receptor libraries were prepared by the immunoSEQ multiplex PCR assay. The table comes from immuneACCESS by way of TCRdb, which keeps in-frame sequences with V and J called. Part of the clones is missing from these tables; in studies checked, under half for an unresolved V gene and the rest for unknown reasons. A total of more than 45,000 clones appear in this sample, 80% to 90% of them only once. In total, the top ten clones hold 9% to 15% of the sample. Source: CD4+ or CD8+ T cells sorted from blood, taken in a trial of the OX40 agonist ivuxolimab. These receptors were obtained from an adult with an advanced solid tumor such as melanoma, head and neck, liver or kidney cancer.

The chain couples TRBV19 to TRBJ2-1, with 8 bases aligning to TRBD1. V was clipped by 6 bases and J by 0 bases; unmatched bases: 7. Germline V lookup: CDR1 LNHDA, CDR2 SQIVND (reference sequence). CDR3 size: 16 residues. The CDR3 here is CASSKTGVSSYNEQFF. The CDR3 nucleotides read TGTGCCAGTAGCAAGACAGGGGTCAGCTCCTACAATGAGCAGTTCTTC.

The V gene is TRBV15, the J gene TRBJ2-3; D not resolved. The length of the CDR3 is 15 residues. V lost 0 bases and J 6 bases, leaving 13 bases between the germline ends. Germline V lookup: CDR1 LNHNV, CDR2 YYDKDF (reference sequence). CDR3 protein: CATSRDVLYVDTQYF. CDR3 in DNA: TGTGCCACCAGCAGAGATGTCCTTTATGTGGATACGCAGTATTTT.

This chain links TRBV7-6 with TRBJ2-5, with D unresolved. With 3 bases removed from V and 2 bases from J, the gap between germline ends came to 4 bases. CDR3 length equals 12 residues. Germline CDR1 is SGHVS and CDR2 is FNYEAQ. This CDR3 reads CASSLWQETQYF. In DNA, the CDR3 is TGTGCCAGCAGCTTGTGGCAAGAGACCCAGTACTTC.

With regard to this clone: This sample also contains other DNA sequences that code for the same CDR3. The chain employs TRBV2 and TRBJ2-7, with D unclear. Trimming removed 3 bases at V and 0 bases at J, with 27 bases between. The CDR3 runs 20 residues. CDR1 and CDR2 (germline): SNHLY, FYNNEI. CDR3 DNA: TGTGCCAGCAGTGAGCGACTGGCGAGTGTCAATGGTCCTTCCTCCTACGAGCAGTACGTC. Translating it yields CASSERLASVNGPSSYEQYV.

This clone was observed once. A read error may produce the germline difference seen at one junction end. V gene TRBV11-2 combines with J gene TRBJ2-7; no reliable D call. The germline gives CDR1 SGHAT, CDR2 FQNNGV. The CDR3 length is 12 residues. The CDR3 region is CVSSHLVYEQYF. The CDR3 DNA sequence: TGTGTCAGCAGCCACCTCGTGTACGAGCAGTACTTC.

This clone has just one count. CDR3 protein: CASSLIGTPNNEQFF. CDR3 coding DNA: TGTGCCAGCAGTTTAATTGGGACACCCAACAATGAGCAGTTCTTC. The chain joins TRBV28 to TRBJ2-1; weak D call: TRBD1 (6 bases). Germline loops: CDR1 MDHEN, CDR2 SYDVKM. The CDR3 extends over 15 amino acids. V lost 2 bases to trimming and J lost 5 bases, with 13 bases between them.

The J gene is TRBJ2-5, the V gene TRBV13; TRBD2 aligns across 7 bases. The last part of the DNA fits TRBJ2-7 better; the J call may be wrong. The CDR3 totals 17 residues. CDR1 is PRHDT and CDR2 is FYEKMQ in the germline V gene (reference sequence). The CDR3 region is CASTPGPVAGVSYEQYF. Here the CDR3 DNA reads TGTGCCAGCACCCCCGGCCCCGTTGCGGGAGTATCCTACGAGCAGTACTTC.

The chain joins TRBV7-9 to TRBJ2-3; no clear D gene. In germline, CDR1 is SEHNR, CDR2 FQNEAQ (reference sequence). The CDR3 is made up of 14 amino acids. The V and J ends lost 2 bases and 2 bases respectively, with 8 bases between them. This CDR3 is CASSLKKNTDTQYF. CDR3 DNA: TGTGCCAGCAGCTTAAAGAAAAACACAGATACGCAGTATTTT.

V gene TRBV5-1 combines with J gene TRBJ1-2, with no clear D. The length of the CDR3 is 15 residues. Germline assignment: CDR1 SGHRS and CDR2 YFSETQ. Between the trimmed V and J ends, which lost 0 bases and 0 bases, there was a span of 9 bases. CDR3: CASSLVSGTNYGYTF. DNA for the CDR3: TGCGCCAGCAGCTTGGTGTCAGGTACTAACTATGGCTACACCTTC.

Written as DNA, the CDR3 is TGTGCCGGACGGTTGGAGTATCAGCCCCAGCATTTT. Amino acid sequence: CAGRLEYQPQHF. The chain recombines TRBV25-1 with TRBJ1-5; D is uncertain. This CDR3 has 12 amino acids. The V and J ends lost 11 bases and 5 bases respectively, with 13 bases between them. The germline CDR1 and CDR2 sequences are MGHDK and SYGVNS.

The gene calls are TRBV27 and TRBJ1-2; D may be TRBD1 (6 bases). Trimming pared 4 bases from V and 6 bases from J, leaving 21 bases between. Germline assignment: CDR1 MNHEY and CDR2 SMNVEV (reference sequence). The CDR3 length is 16 residues. CDR3 region: CASSSHPAGDEDGYTF. The DNA of the CDR3 is TGTGCCAGCAGTTCACATCCGGCAGGGGACGAGGATGGCTACACCTTC.

The chain has TRBV19 and TRBJ2-3; 9 nucleotides align to TRBD2. With V trimmed by 3 bases and J by 7 bases, 5 bases remained unmatched. CDR1 and CDR2 (germline): LNHDA, SQIVND (reference sequence). The CDR3 length is 14 residues. The CDR3 nucleotides are TGTGCCAGTAGTATGCGGCGGGAGGGCTATACGCAGTATTTT. Protein sequence: CASSMRREGYTQYF.

V and J are TRBV11-2 and TRBJ2-1; 9 bases are a match to TRBD1. Germline lookup yields CDR1 SGHAT and CDR2 FQNNGV. The CDR3 sequence is 16 residues long. With 3 bases clipped from V and 8 bases from J, the junction kept 11 bases outside the gene matches. The CDR3 coding sequence is TGTGCCAGCAGCTTCCCCGGGACAGGGAGGGGGTATGAGCAGTTCTTC. This gives the protein CASSFPGTGRGYEQFF.

The chain has TRBV5-6 and TRBJ2-1; possibly TRBD1 for D (5 bases). V was shortened by 0 bases and J by 2 bases, with 12 bases between the two germline ends. CDR3 size: 16 residues. CDR1 and CDR2 (germline): SGHDT, YYEEEE. In DNA, the CDR3 is TGTGCCAGCAGCTTGGCAGGACATGTGACCTACAATGAGCAGTTCTTC. Its protein product is CASSLAGHVTYNEQFF.

This clone is a singleton in its sample. The chain joins TRBV6-5 to TRBJ2-1; D unclear. This CDR3 has 15 residues. Trimming took off 5 bases at V and 1 base at J, with 12 bases between the two ends. Germline V gene lookup returns CDR1 MNHEY and CDR2 SVGAGI. Here the CDR3 DNA reads TGTGCCAGCAGTCAGAGAGTGGGTTCCTACAATGAGCAGTTCTTC. Residues: CASSQRVGSYNEQFF.

The chain employs TRBV6-1 and TRBJ2-7; TRBD1 might be the D (6 bases). Trimming cost V 2 bases and J 3 bases, with 11 bases left between them. Germline-derived CDR1 and CDR2 are MNHNS and SASEGT. The CDR3 sequence is 14 residues long. CDR3 sequence reads: CASSETGINYEQYV. The CDR3 DNA is TGTGCCAGCAGTGAAACAGGGATCAACTACGAGCAGTACGTC.

The chain couples TRBV10-3 to TRBJ1-2; no clear D. The ends were cut back, 3 bases at V and 4 bases at J, with 6 bases in the middle. CDR3 size: 12 residues. Germline loops: CDR1 ENHRY, CDR2 SYGVKD. CDR3 in DNA: TGTGCCATCAGTGACAGCTCCTATGGCTACACCTTC. Amino acid sequence: CAISDSSYGYTF.

The gene calls are TRBV18 and TRBJ2-2; 10 bases align to TRBD2. With 4 bases clipped from V and 5 bases from J, the junction kept 13 bases outside the gene matches. The CDR3 consists of 18 residues. From germline, CDR1 is KGHSH and CDR2 LQKENI. The CDR3 DNA is TGTGCCAGCTCACAGGACCATAGCGGGAGGATCAGGACCGGGGAGCTGTTTTTT. Amino acids: CASSQDHSGRIRTGELFF.

This clone occurred once. This chain joins TRBV19 and TRBJ1-2, with TRBD1 identical over 8 bases. J gave up 2 bases and V 3 bases, and 8 bases lay outside the gene matches. CDR3 length: 16 amino acids. Germline V lookup: CDR1 LNHDA, CDR2 SQIVND (reference sequence). The CDR3 loop reads CASSIGSGGANYGYTF. The CDR3 DNA sequence: TGTGCCAGTAGTATCGGGTCAGGGGGCGCAAACTATGGCTACACCTTC.

The V gene is TRBV2, the J gene TRBJ2-1; perhaps D is TRBD1 or TRBD2 (6 bases each). Looked up from germline, CDR1 is SNHLY and CDR2 is FYNNEI. CDR3 length equals 15 residues. Trimming stripped 7 bases from V and 3 bases from J, with 16 bases between. The CDR3 reads CASKPGAGGYNEQFF. CDR3 nucleotides: TGTGCCAGCAAACCGGGGGCCGGGGGCTACAATGAGCAGTTCTTC.

The rearrangement uses TRBV7-9 and TRBJ2-5, with TRBD2 as a possible D gene (6 bases). Germline CDR1 is SEHNR and CDR2 is FQNEAQ (reference sequence). V lost 4 bases to trimming and J lost 3 bases, with 6 bases between them. The CDR3 runs to 12 residues. For the CDR3, the DNA is TGTGCCAGCAGCTGGGAGGAAGAGACCCAGTACTTC. Amino acid sequence: CASSWEEETQYF.

The chain is built from TRBV9 and TRBJ2-2; TRBD1 might be the D (6 bases). Trimming shortened V by 7 bases and J by 0 bases, and 13 bases separated the two germline ends. This CDR3 region has 15 residues. The germline CDR1 and CDR2 sequences are SGDLS and YYNGEE. The CDR3 DNA reads as TGTGCCAGCGGGCCGGGGACACCGAACACCGGGGAGCTGTTTTTT. Translation: CASGPGTPNTGELFF.

CDR3 protein: CASSLWGKSSSYEQYF. The DNA of the CDR3 is TGTGCCAGCAGCTTATGGGGAAAGAGTAGCTCCTACGAGCAGTACTTC. The rearrangement links TRBV7-9 to TRBJ2-7; D call uncertain. V was clipped by 2 bases and J by 0 bases, with 14 bases between them. Germline lookup yields CDR1 SEHNR and CDR2 FQNEAQ (reference sequence). The CDR3 covers 16 residues.

V gene TRBV6-6 combines with J gene TRBJ2-7, with D unresolved. The CDR3 loop spans 11 amino acids. Germline V lookup: CDR1 MNHNY, CDR2 SVGAGI (reference sequence). With 4 bases removed from V and 3 bases from J, the gap between germline ends came to 4 bases. CDR3 sequence: CASSSDYEQYV. In DNA form, the CDR3 reads TGTGCCAGCAGTTCCGACTACGAGCAGTACGTC.

V and J are TRBV2 and TRBJ2-3, with D maybe TRBD1 (7 bases). Germline V lookup: CDR1 SNHLY, CDR2 FYNNEI. The CDR3 has 16 residues. V was clipped by 4 bases and J by 2 bases, with 16 bases between them. The CDR3 protein is CASSGGGTDLTDTQYF. The CDR3, as DNA: TGTGCCAGCAGTGGGGGCGGGACAGACCTCACAGATACGCAGTATTTT.